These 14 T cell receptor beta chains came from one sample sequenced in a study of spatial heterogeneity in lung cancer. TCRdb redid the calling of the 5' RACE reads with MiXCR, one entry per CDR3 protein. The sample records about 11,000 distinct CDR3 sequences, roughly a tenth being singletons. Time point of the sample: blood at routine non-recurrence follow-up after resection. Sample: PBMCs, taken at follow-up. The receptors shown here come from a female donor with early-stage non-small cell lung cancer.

CDR3 region: CASRLGGTYGYTF. The CDR3 DNA is TGTGCCAGCAGACTAGGTGGAACCTATGGCTACACCTTC. The V gene is TRBV12-3 or TRBV12-4, the J gene TRBJ1-2; D not resolved. The length of the CDR3 is 13 residues. Trimming cost V 6 bases and J 4 bases, with 12 bases left between them.

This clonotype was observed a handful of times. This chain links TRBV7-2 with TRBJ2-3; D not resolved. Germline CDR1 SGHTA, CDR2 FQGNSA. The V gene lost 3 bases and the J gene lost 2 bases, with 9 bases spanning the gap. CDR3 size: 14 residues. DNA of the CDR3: TGTGCCAGCAGCTTCCACCCGACCACAGATACGCAGTATTTT. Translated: CASSFHPTTDTQYF.

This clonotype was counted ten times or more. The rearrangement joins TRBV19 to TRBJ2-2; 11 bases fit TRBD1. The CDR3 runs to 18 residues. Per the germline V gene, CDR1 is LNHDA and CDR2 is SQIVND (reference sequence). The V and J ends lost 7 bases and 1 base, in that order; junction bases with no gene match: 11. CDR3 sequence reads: CASKTGTGGVGNTGELFF. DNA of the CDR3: TGTGCCAGTAAGACCGGGACAGGGGGTGTTGGGAACACCGGGGAGCTGTTTTTT.

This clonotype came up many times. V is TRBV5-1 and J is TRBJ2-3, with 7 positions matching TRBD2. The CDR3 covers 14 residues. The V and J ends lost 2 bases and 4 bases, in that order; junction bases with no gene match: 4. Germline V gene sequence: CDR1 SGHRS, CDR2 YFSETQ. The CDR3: CASSFREVADTQYF. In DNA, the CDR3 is TGCGCCAGCAGCTTCCGGGAGGTTGCAGATACGCAGTATTTT.

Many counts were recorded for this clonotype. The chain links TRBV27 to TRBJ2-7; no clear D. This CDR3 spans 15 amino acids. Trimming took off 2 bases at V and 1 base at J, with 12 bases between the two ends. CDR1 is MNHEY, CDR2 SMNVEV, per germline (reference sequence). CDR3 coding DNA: TGTGCCAGCAGTTTACCTGGACGGCAGTCCTACGAGCAGTACGTC. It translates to CASSLPGRQSYEQYV.

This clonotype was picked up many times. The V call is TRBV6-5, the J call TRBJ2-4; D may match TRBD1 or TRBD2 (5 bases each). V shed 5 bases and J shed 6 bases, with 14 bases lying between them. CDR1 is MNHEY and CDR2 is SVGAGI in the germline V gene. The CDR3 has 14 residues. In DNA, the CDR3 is TGTGCCAGCAGTCGTCCGGACGGGGCAAACATTCAGTACTTC. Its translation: CASSRPDGANIQYF.

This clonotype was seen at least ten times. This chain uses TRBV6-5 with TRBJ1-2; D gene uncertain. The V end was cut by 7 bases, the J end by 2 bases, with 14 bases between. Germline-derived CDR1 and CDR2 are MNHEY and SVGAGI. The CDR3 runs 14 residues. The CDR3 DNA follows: TGTGCCAGCAACTCCCCTTTGCACAACTATGGCTACACCTTC. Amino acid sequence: CASNSPLHNYGYTF.

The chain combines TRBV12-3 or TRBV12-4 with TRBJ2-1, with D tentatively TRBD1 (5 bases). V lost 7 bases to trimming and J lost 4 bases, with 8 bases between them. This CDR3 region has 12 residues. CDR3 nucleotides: TGTGCCAGCACCCCAGGGTACAATGAGCAGTTCTTC. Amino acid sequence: CASTPGYNEQFF.

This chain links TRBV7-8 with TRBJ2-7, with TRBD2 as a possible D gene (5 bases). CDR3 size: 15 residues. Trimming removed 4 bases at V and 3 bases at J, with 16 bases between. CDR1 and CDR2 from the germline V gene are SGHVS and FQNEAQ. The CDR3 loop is CASSSGRRENYEQYF. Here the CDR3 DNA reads TGTGCCAGCAGCTCCGGTAGACGGGAAAACTACGAGCAGTACTTC.

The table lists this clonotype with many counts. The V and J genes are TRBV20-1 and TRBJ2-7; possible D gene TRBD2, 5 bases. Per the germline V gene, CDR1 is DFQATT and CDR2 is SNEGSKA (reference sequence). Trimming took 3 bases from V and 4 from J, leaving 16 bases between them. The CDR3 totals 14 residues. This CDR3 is CSAREVRAGYEQYF. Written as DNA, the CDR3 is TGCAGTGCTAGGGAGGTTAGGGCCGGATACGAGCAGTACTTC.

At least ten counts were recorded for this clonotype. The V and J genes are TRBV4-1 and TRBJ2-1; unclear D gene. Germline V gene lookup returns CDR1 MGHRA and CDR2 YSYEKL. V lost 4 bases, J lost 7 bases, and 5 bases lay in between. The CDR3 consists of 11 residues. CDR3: CASSLRNEQFF. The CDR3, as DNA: TGCGCCAGCAGCCTGAGAAATGAGCAGTTCTTC.

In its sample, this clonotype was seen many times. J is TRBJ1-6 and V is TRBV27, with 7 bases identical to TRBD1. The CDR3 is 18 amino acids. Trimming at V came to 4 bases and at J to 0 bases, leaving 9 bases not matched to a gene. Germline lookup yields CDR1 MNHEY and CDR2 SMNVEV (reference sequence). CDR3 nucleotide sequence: TGTGCCAGCAGTTGGGGGACAGCTAGCAGCTCCTATAATTCACCCCTCCACTTT. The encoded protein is CASSWGTASSSYNSPLHF.

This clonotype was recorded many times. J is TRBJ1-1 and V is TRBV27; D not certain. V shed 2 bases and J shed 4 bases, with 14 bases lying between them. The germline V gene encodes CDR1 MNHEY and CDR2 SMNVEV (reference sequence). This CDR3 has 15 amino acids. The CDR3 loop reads CASSLGSAATTEAFF. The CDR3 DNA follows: TGTGCCAGCAGTTTAGGTTCAGCCGCGACCACTGAAGCTTTCTTT.

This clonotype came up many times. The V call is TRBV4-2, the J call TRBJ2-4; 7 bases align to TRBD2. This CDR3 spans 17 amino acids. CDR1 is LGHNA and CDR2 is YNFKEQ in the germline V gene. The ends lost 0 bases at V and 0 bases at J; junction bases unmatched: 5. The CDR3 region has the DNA TGTGCCAGCAGCCAAGATGGGAGGGAACTAGCCAAAAACATTCAGTACTTC. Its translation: CASSQDGRELAKNIQYF.